This is a list of T cell receptor beta chains from one sample in a study of blood T cell repertoires in COVID-19. Clones were sequenced by immunoSEQ multiplex PCR, and TCRdb holds only the in-frame ones, with some missing. The sample gives about 360,000 clones, roughly 86% of which show up once; about 3% is in the top ten. Material: peripheral blood. All receptors come from a human donor in a cohort sampled during active COVID-19. Each CDR3 is given without its conserved first and last residue. The order of the fields is V gene, J gene, CDR3 protein.

>TRBV29-1|TRBJ1-1
SVGQAGDTEAF
>TRBV19|TRBJ1-3
ASSTDSSGNTIY
>TRBV6-2/TRBV6-3|TRBJ2-7
ASSSSGDSYEQY
>TRBV6-1|TRBJ2-2
ASSEIPGHLTGELF
>TRBV29-1|TRBJ2-1
SVDPAGGWDEQF
>TRBV12-3/TRBV12-4|TRBJ2-2
ASRDSTGELF
>TRBV7-8|TRBJ1-2
ASSLRLGVYYGYT
>TRBV3-1/TRBV3-2|TRBJ1-6
ASSQVRTGGNSPLH
>TRBV7-2|TRBJ2-2
ASSARSGGDAGELF
>TRBV3-1/TRBV3-2|TRBJ2-3
ASSPRVAVDADTQY
>TRBV2|TRBJ2-3
ASSLARTDTQY
>TRBV6-6|TRBJ1-6
ASSRGEEGRENSPLH
>TRBV29-1|TRBJ2-1
SVEERALAYNEQF
>TRBV4-1|TRBJ1-4
ASSQVYKADNEKLF
>TRBV28|TRBJ2-1
ASWGAGGSYNEQF
>TRBV6-5|TRBJ2-2
ASSYRGGTGELF
>TRBV4-1|TRBJ1-1
ASSQVGQGAAEAF
>TRBV6-4|TRBJ2-3
ASSDSGSGGTDTQY
>TRBV19|TRBJ1-5
ASSIARSINQPQH
>TRBV6-2/TRBV6-3|TRBJ2-1
ASSDTKSGRGGNEQF
>TRBV7-3|TRBJ2-1
ASSSPSRGGPNQQF
>TRBV4-1|TRBJ1-4
ASSQGTGGHGKLF
>TRBV6-2/TRBV6-3|TRBJ1-5
ASSYWANQPQH
>TRBV9|TRBJ1-5
ASSPGEIVGTGSESNQPQH
>TRBV25-1|TRBJ2-7
ASSSEDRSSYEQY
>TRBV5-1|TRBJ1-1
ASSLDTENTEAF
>TRBV11-2|TRBJ2-2
ASKTSRNTGELF
>TRBV10-3|TRBJ2-2
AISGTGRNTGELF
>TRBV10-1|TRBJ2-3
ASSAGTSGTADTQY
>TRBV2|TRBJ1-1
ASSGQLNTEAF
>TRBV24-1|TRBJ1-5
ATSDLPCRGYDQPQH
>TRBV6-6|TRBJ2-7
ASSYSRRDYEQY
>TRBV28|TRBJ1-4
ASSPPGRAGATNEKLF
>TRBV7-9|TRBJ2-2
ASHRGLAEPLRRTGELF
>TRBV28|TRBJ2-3
ASSSRGSPTDTQY
>TRBV6-2/TRBV6-3|TRBJ1-2
ASSPDGLFYGYT
>TRBV5-1|TRBJ1-4
ASSLVRGGRATNEKLF
>TRBV11-2|TRBJ2-3
ASSPRRTDTQY
>TRBV2|TRBJ1-5
ASSEDGSYSNQPQH
>TRBV11-1|TRBJ2-1
ASSSTSRAYNEQF
>TRBV9|TRBJ2-2
ASSVELRLVPGELF
>TRBV5-1|TRBJ2-3
ASSQGLAGPPRSGTDTQY
>TRBV30|TRBJ2-7
AWSRGGPYEQY
>TRBV2|TRBJ2-7
ASKSRDFSNYEQY
>TRBV2|TRBJ1-2
ASSTGTGLGYT
>TRBV7-3|TRBJ2-3
ASSPRTSGDDTDTQY
>TRBV19|TRBJ2-7
ASSMGAGGASYEQY
>TRBV7-8|TRBJ2-3
ASSPIRTGLKQY
>TRBV13|TRBJ1-4
ASSFTSGTVAEKLF
>TRBV7-3|TRBJ1-1
ASSLTRGTGGMNTEAF
>TRBV28|TRBJ1-2
ASSLKGPYGYT
>TRBV3-1/TRBV3-2|TRBJ1-6
ASSQVGRGSPLH
>TRBV12-3/TRBV12-4|TRBJ2-3
ASSEGRNTQY
>TRBV11-2|TRBJ1-1
ASSIGGASTEAF
>TRBV18|TRBJ2-1
ASSNVQGTYNEQF
>TRBV4-1|TRBJ1-4
ASSGGVSGEKLF
>TRBV7-8|TRBJ1-1
ASSLEASRSEAF
>TRBV12-3/TRBV12-4|TRBJ2-5
ASSLARAGTQY
>TRBV19|TRBJ2-2
ASSIWYGETGELF